Presented here are 10 T cell receptor beta chains from one specimen sequenced in a study of cytomegalovirus exposure and HLA in healthy donors. Researchers ran the PCR with 60 Vbeta and 13 Jbeta primers. TCRdb keeps only in-frame clones here, not all; method: immunoSEQ multiplex PCR. The repertoire holds 170,000 or so clones, roughly 81% seen once, with 4.8% in the top ten. The sample taken for sequencing was PBMCs. The receptors shown here come from a girl between 5 and 17 years old in good health and CMV-seropositive.

This rearrangement joins TRBV5-6 to TRBJ1-6, with a tentative D call TRBD1 (5 bases). Per the germline V gene, CDR1 is SGHDT and CDR2 is YYEEEE. V was shortened by 2 bases and J by 5 bases, with 17 bases between the two germline ends. This CDR3 is 17 amino acids long. The CDR3: CASSFSRGPINNSPLHF. The CDR3 nucleotides read TGTGCCAGCAGCTTTTCGCGGGGCCCTATAAATAATTCACCCCTCCACTTT.

The rearrangement links TRBV5-1 to TRBJ2-7; D gene uncertain. Trimming pared 4 bases from V and 4 bases from J, leaving 12 bases between. The CDR3 runs 13 residues. Germline V gene sequence: CDR1 SGHRS, CDR2 YFSETQ. CDR3 in DNA: TGCGCCAGCAGCCCCTCCACTATATACGAGCAGTACTTC. It encodes CASSPSTIYEQYF.

CDR3 nucleotide sequence: TGTGCCAGCAGCCAAGGATCGGGTAACACTGAAGCTTTCTTT. This gives the protein CASSQGSGNTEAFF. The rearrangement links TRBV14 to TRBJ1-1; D not certain. The CDR3 totals 14 residues. CDR1 is SGHDN and CDR2 is FVKESK in the germline V gene. The V gene lost 1 base and the J gene lost 2 bases, with 8 bases spanning the gap.

The gene calls are TRBV20-1 and TRBJ1-1; D gene uncertain. Trimming left V 6 bases short and J 5 bases short, with 10 bases between. The CDR3 is 11 residues long. CDR1 and CDR2 (germline): DFQATT, SNEGSKA (reference sequence). The CDR3 spells CSASRSTEAFF. CDR3 DNA sequence: TGCAGTGCCTCGAGGTCGACTGAAGCTTTCTTT.

The CDR3 bases are TGTGCCAGCAGCGGAAACAGGGGGGGAGAGACCCAGTACTTC. Translating it yields CASSGNRGGETQYF. V is TRBV13 and J is TRBJ2-5; maybe TRBD1 (8 bases). The CDR3 extends over 14 amino acids. Between the trimmed V and J ends, which lost 5 bases and 4 bases, there was a span of 14 bases. Per the germline V gene, CDR1 is PRHDT and CDR2 is FYEKMQ (reference sequence).

V usage is TRBV5-6 and J usage is TRBJ2-3, with 7 nucleotides matching TRBD2. Germline lookup yields CDR1 SGHDT and CDR2 YYEEEE. Unmatched junction bases numbered 7, after V lost 0 bases and J lost 3 bases. CDR3 length: 16 residues. The CDR3 loop is CASSLETGGPTDTQYF. The CDR3 region has the DNA TGTGCCAGCAGCTTGGAAACGGGGGGTCCGACAGATACGCAGTATTTT.

V is TRBV7-2 and J is TRBJ1-1, with D perhaps TRBD1 (5 bases). This CDR3 has 13 residues. Germline V CDR1 and CDR2: SGHTA, FQGNSA. V was trimmed by 5 bases and J by 5 bases, leaving 12 bases between them. The CDR3 bases are TGTGCCAGCAGCCCCCAGGGCGAAACTGAAGCTTTCTTT. Translated: CASSPQGETEAFF. Full variable domain (rest looked up from reference TRBV7-2 and TRBJ1-1): GAGVSQSPSNKVTEKGKDVELRCDPISGHTALYWYRQSLGQGLEFLIYFQGNSAPDKSGLPSDRFSAERTGGSVSTLTIQRTQQEDSAVYLCASSPQGETEAFFGQGTRLTVV.

The CDR3 bases are TGTGCCAGCAGCTTTCAGGAGAACACCGGGGAGCTGTTTTTT. This encodes CASSFQENTGELFF. The genes are TRBV11-3 and TRBJ2-2; the D is unclear. V lost 3 bases and J 1 base, leaving 6 bases between the germline ends. Looked up from germline, CDR1 is SGHNT and CDR2 is YENEEA. This CDR3 is built from 14 residues.

The chain combines TRBV6-4 with TRBJ1-2; D is undetermined. The germline CDR1 and CDR2 sequences are MRHNA and SNTAGT. This CDR3 region has 11 residues. V gave up 4 bases and J gave up 10 bases, with 10 bases separating them. CDR3 sequence: CASSGNGVYTF. The CDR3 DNA is TGTGCCAGCAGTGGGAACGGAGTCTACACCTTC.

This clone is deemed medium-sized. This rearrangement joins TRBV15 to TRBJ1-1; D unresolved. The CDR3 length is 12 residues. Germline assignment: CDR1 LNHNV and CDR2 YYDKDF (reference sequence). V lost 8 bases and J 9 bases, leaving 16 bases between the germline ends. The CDR3 reads CATSRVGVKAFF. CDR3 bases: TGTGCCACCTCCCGGGTCGGGGTCAAAGCTTTCTTT.